The text below deals with one TCR beta chain. Its antigen is undetermined. A multiplex PCR was run with 60 Vbeta primers and 13 Jbeta primers. This table comes from immunoSEQ multiplex PCR, and its TCRdb copy is limited to in-frame clones, with some not included. The table for this sample gives tens of thousands of clones. This sample is part of a study of cytomegalovirus exposure and HLA in healthy donors. Study results and limitations: Many donors shared some public TCRs, even though most TCR sequences were rare. A later analysis linked a missense variant in DCLRE1C to the trimming of TCR beta V and J genes. The authors enumerated 164 TCR beta chains as linked to cytomegalovirus. The study reported that TCR beta sequences accurately predicted HLA-A and HLA-B alleles in most subjects.

With 0 bases removed from V and 3 bases from J, the gap between germline ends came to 15 bases. The CDR3 is 17 amino acids. In germline, CDR1 is MGHRA, CDR2 YSYEKL. The source material was PBMCs. The TCR was taken from a woman aged 35 to 49 in good health and CMV-seropositive. The chain links TRBV4-1 to TRBJ1-3; D might be TRBD1 (6 bases). This chain's CDR3 is CASSQEPMGHLGNTIYF. As DNA, the CDR3 is TGCGCCAGCAGCCAAGAACCAATGGGACACCTTGGAAACACCATATATTTT.